Listed below are T cell receptor beta chains from one sample, sequenced in a study of molecular identifiers for immune sequencing clone quantification. TCRdb re-derived calls from the PCR reads in MiXCR, one entry per CDR3 protein. The sample records over 550,000 distinct CDR3 sequences, about 25% being singletons. Specimen: naive CD8+ T cells from blood, with Jurkat cell RNA spiked in. The receptors here all came from a human donor in good health. Some libraries in this study had Jurkat cell RNA spiked in. Each CDR3 is given with its conserved first and last residue. D genes are given only for firm matches. Clone sizes are given selectively: once, few, many, or a class where the clone is expanded.

j_call v_call clone_size d_call cdr3_nt cdr3_aa
TRBJ2-3 TRBV11-2 many TRBD2 TGTGCCAGCAGACGACTAGCGGGGAGAACTAGCACAGATACGCAGTATTTT CASRRLAGRTSTDTQYF
TRBJ2-2 TRBV6-1 NA TRBD2 TGTGCCAGCAGTGATCTAGCGGGGGCCCTATCCGGGGAGCTGTTTTTT CASSDLAGALSGELFF
TRBJ2-7 TRBV5-4 NA NA TGTGCCAGCAGCTTTTTAGGAGGATACGGGGAGCAGTACTTC CASSFLGGYGEQYF
TRBJ2-1 TRBV4-1 many TRBD1 TGCGCCAGCAGCCAAACAGGGGTAGAGTACAATGAGCAGTTCTTC CASSQTGVEYNEQFF
TRBJ2-7 TRBV14 NA TRBD1 TGTGCCAGCGGCCAAGTGGGGACAGGGCAAAGCGAGCAGTGCTTC CASGQVGTGQSEQCF
TRBJ1-6 TRBV10-1 NA TRBD1 TGCGCCAGCAGTGAGTCTAGGGACAGGGGGAATTCACCCCTCCACTTT CASSESRDRGNSPLHF
TRBJ2-6 TRBV6-2/TRBV6-3 many NA TGTGCCAGCAGTTACCCCGTATTGTCTGGGGCCAACGTCCTGACTTTC CASSYPVLSGANVLTF
TRBJ1-2 TRBV5-1 NA NA TGCGCCAGCAGCTTGAACAGGAACGGCTACACCTTC CASSLNRNGYTF
TRBJ1-1 TRBV5-5 NA NA TGTGCCAGCAGCTTTTCCGGCCTCGCGAACACTGAAGCTTTCTTT CASSFSGLANTEAFF
TRBJ2-7 TRBV4-1 many TRBD1 TGCGCCAGCAGCCAAGACGGGACAGGGATCTACGAGCAGTACTTC CASSQDGTGIYEQYF
TRBJ2-3 TRBV7-9 many NA TGTGCCAGCAGATCAGGAGGTTTCACAGATACGCAGTATTTT CASRSGGFTDTQYF
TRBJ2-7 TRBV30 few NA TGTGCCTGGAGTGTACGTTCCTACGAGCAGTACTTC CAWSVRSYEQYF
TRBJ2-1 TRBV7-9 NA TRBD1 TGTGCCAGCAGCACCTTCTCCGGGACAGGGGAAGACAATGAGCAGTTCTTC CASSTFSGTGEDNEQFF
TRBJ1-5 TRBV21-1 many NA TGTGCCAGCAGCCTCCCACCCCCATATAGCAATCAGCCCCAGCATTTT CASSLPPPYSNQPQHF
TRBJ1-1 TRBV19 NA NA TGTGCCAGTAGTTCTGGGGTGAACACTGCAGCTTTCTTT CASSSGVNTAAFF
TRBJ2-4 TRBV27 few NA TGTGCCAGCAGTTTAAGCCACGGGGCTTTTTTAAACATTCAGTACTTC CASSLSHGAFLNIQYF
TRBJ2-7 TRBV29-1 NA NA TGCAGCGTTGAACAGGGGGGAATCTACGAGCAGTACTTC CSVEQGGIYEQYF